These T cell receptor beta chains were read from a single sample in a study of blood T cell repertoires in COVID-19. Sequenced by immunoSEQ multiplex PCR; TCRdb stores in-frame clones only, minus some. The sample shows roughly 60,000 clones, roughly 90% of them seen only once. Sequencing was carried out using peripheral blood. Receptor source: a man aged 55 to 70 with active COVID-19. CDR3s include the opening cysteine and the closing phenylalanine or tryptophan.

V gene	J gene	CDR3 protein
TRBV6-5	TRBJ2-7	CASSPRQGSSYEQYF
TRBV20-1	TRBJ1-4	CSAGGPQGRATNEKLFF
TRBV12-3/TRBV12-4	TRBJ1-2	CASSGQNYGYTF
TRBV2	TRBJ2-7	CASSQVGQGYEQYF
TRBV6-2/TRBV6-3	TRBJ2-7	CASSYGVAGAARYEQYF
TRBV9	TRBJ2-3	CASRGGRFADTQYF
TRBV4-2	TRBJ2-7	CASSQDAAESSYEQYF
TRBV30	TRBJ2-7	CAWSGSGTGGYEQYF
TRBV5-1	TRBJ2-1	CASSDGTGGKRQFF
TRBV7-9	TRBJ2-7	CAGSYPAGGRRNEQYF
TRBV19	TRBJ1-6	CASSQQGDGSPLHF
TRBV2	TRBJ2-1	CASSGLAEGRNEQFF
TRBV7-3	TRBJ2-1	CASSKPGLAGVASYNEQFF
TRBV14	TRBJ2-7	CASSLPWTGSAEQYF
TRBV5-1	TRBJ2-1	CASTGGVNEQFF
TRBV9	TRBJ1-6	CASSARRGGDYNSPLHF
TRBV5-1	TRBJ2-5	CASSSRGTSIPRGETQYF
TRBV9	TRBJ2-2	CASSVGDRRTNTGELFF
TRBV2	TRBJ2-2	CASSGQRNTGELFF
TRBV5-6	TRBJ1-5	CASSSMTGSQPQHF
TRBV18	TRBJ1-2	CASSPGRGYTF
TRBV7-8	TRBJ1-1	CASSLRSNWEAFF
TRBV6-5	TRBJ1-1	CASSTKADTEAFF
TRBV27	TRBJ1-5	CAGDRGRRIGGPQHF
TRBV2	TRBJ2-3	CANVPDFTDTQYF
TRBV5-1	TRBJ2-7	CASSSMGLAGVGEQYF
TRBV29-1	TRBJ2-4	CSVSGAKNIQYF
TRBV9	TRBJ1-5	CASSVDAQSNQPQHF
TRBV3-1/TRBV3-2	TRBJ1-1	CASSQGMTGAMRTFF
TRBV2	TRBJ1-1	CASSEGGGGYTEAFF
TRBV4-2	TRBJ2-7	CASSQERAPYEQYF
TRBV10-1	TRBJ2-7	CASSKNRGLRLSEQYF